These 27 T cell receptor beta chains came from one sample sequenced in a study of T cells after yellow fever vaccination. In TCRdb, the 5' RACE reads were re-called with MiXCR into one record per CDR3 protein. This sample yields over 110,000 distinct CDR3 sequences, of which 7% to 9% are seen a single time; approximately 0.67% belongs to the top ten. This specimen consisted of CD4+ T cells sorted from PBMCs, obtained 5 days after the yellow fever booster vaccination. The receptors shown here come from a man aged 25 to 45 who received the YFV17D yellow fever vaccine.

This clonotype was detected ten times or more. The chain has TRBV11-2 and TRBJ2-2; D may be TRBD2 (6 bases). Germline assignment: CDR1 SGHAT and CDR2 FQNNGV. The ends were cut back, 5 bases at V and 1 base at J, with 20 bases in the middle. This CDR3 is 18 amino acids long. In nucleotides, the CDR3 is TGTGCCAGCAGCCCGCGGGGTGGGGACCTCCAGAACACCGGGGAGCTGTTTTTT. Residues: CASSPRGGDLQNTGELFF. Full variable domain (rest looked up from reference TRBV11-2 and TRBJ2-2): EAGVAQSPRYKIIEKRQSVAFWCNPISGHATLYWYQQILGQGPKLLIQFQNNGVVDDSQLPKDRFSAERLKGVDSTLKIQPAKLEDSAVYLCASSPRGGDLQNTGELFFGEGSRLTVL.

This clonotype was detected many times. This chain's CDR3 is CSAPSFLSEQFF. DNA for the CDR3: TGCAGTGCACCTAGCTTCCTCAGTGAGCAGTTCTTC. V and J are TRBV20-1 and TRBJ2-1; a weak D match, TRBD2 (5 bases). V gave up 6 bases and J gave up 9 bases, with 15 bases separating them. The V gene's germline CDR1 is DFQATT and CDR2 SNEGSKA (reference sequence). The CDR3 sequence is 12 residues long.

The chain recombines TRBV20-1 with TRBJ1-5, with D uncertain. CDR1 and CDR2 from the germline V gene are DFQATT and SNEGSKA (reference sequence). V shed 6 bases and J shed 2 bases, with 17 bases lying between them. The CDR3 has 15 residues. In DNA form, the CDR3 reads TGCAGTGCCAGTGAGATCGCGCAAGGCAATCAGCCCCAGCATTTT. Its protein is CSASEIAQGNQPQHF.

The sample holds many counts of this clonotype. The V and J genes are TRBV20-1 and TRBJ2-7; D is perhaps TRBD2 (6 bases). CDR3 length: 13 amino acids. Trimming removed 6 bases at V and 4 bases at J, with 16 bases between. Germline CDR1 and CDR2: DFQATT and SNEGSKA (reference sequence). The CDR3 region has the DNA TGCAGTGCGTCCCGCGGGGAAATATACGAGCAGTACTTC. Its protein is CSASRGEIYEQYF.

This clonotype showed up many times. This chain connects TRBV20-1 to TRBJ2-2, with a possible D match to TRBD2 (6 bases). The CDR3 length is 14 residues. From germline, CDR1 is DFQATT and CDR2 SNEGSKA (reference sequence). The ends were cut back, 1 base at V and 0 bases at J, with 6 bases in the middle. The CDR3 sequence is CSARAGANTGELFF. The CDR3 DNA reads TGCAGTGCTAGAGCGGGAGCGAACACCGGGGAGCTGTTTTTT.

In this sample, this clonotype turned up many times. The genes are TRBV7-2 and TRBJ2-1; D is possibly TRBD2 (7 bases). CDR1 is SGHTA, CDR2 FQGNSA, per germline. V lost 5 bases, J lost 9 bases, and 17 bases lay in between. The CDR3 extends over 14 amino acids. CDR3 in amino acids: CASSGKGGGGEQFF. For the CDR3, the DNA is TGTGCCAGCAGCGGAAAGGGGGGGGGCGGTGAGCAGTTCTTC.

This clonotype was detected many times. The CDR3 DNA is TGCGCCAGCAGTGGGGCAGCGGCCGCAACTAATGAAAAACTGTTTTTT. Its translation: CASSGAAAATNEKLFF. The chain recombines TRBV10-2 with TRBJ1-4, with no clear D. The CDR3 covers 16 residues. CDR1 is WSHSY, CDR2 SAAADI, per germline. The ends were cut back, 4 bases at V and 0 bases at J, with 12 bases in the middle.

This clonotype was observed at least ten times. V and J are TRBV5-1 and TRBJ1-1, with D unclear. Germline V gives CDR1 SGHRS, CDR2 YFSETQ. The CDR3 consists of 14 residues. The V end was cut by 6 bases, the J end by 1 base, with 13 bases between. The CDR3 sequence: CASNSVTSNTEAFF. In DNA form, the CDR3 reads TGCGCCAGCAACTCGGTGACATCGAACACTGAAGCTTTCTTT.

There are a few counts of this clonotype. This sequence joins TRBV5-1 and TRBJ2-7; 12 bases are shared with TRBD2. The CDR3 spans 15 residues. Trimming cost V 4 bases and J 12 bases; bases outside gene matches: 14. Germline lookup yields CDR1 SGHRS and CDR2 YFSETQ. The CDR3, as DNA: TGCGCCAGCAGCATAGAGACTAGCGGGAGTTTTCCGTCGTACTTC. It specifies CASSIETSGSFPSYF.

This clonotype was counted many times. V and J are TRBV7-2 and TRBJ2-3; the match to TRBD1 covers 7 bases. This CDR3 has 16 amino acids. V was pared by 5 bases and J by 4 bases, with 12 bases of the junction left unmatched. Germline CDR1 is SGHTA and CDR2 is FQGNSA. The CDR3 nucleotides read TGTGCCAGCAGCCGCCGAGTAGGGGGCAGCGCAGATACGCAGTATTTT. It codes for CASSRRVGGSADTQYF. The whole variable domain, remainder taken from reference TRBV7-2 and TRBJ2-3, is GAGVSQSPSNKVTEKGKDVELRCDPISGHTALYWYRQSLGQGLEFLIYFQGNSAPDKSGLPSDRFSAERTGGSVSTLTIQRTQQEDSAVYLCASSRRVGGSADTQYFGPGTRLTVL.

This clonotype appeared many times. The J gene is TRBJ1-2, the V gene TRBV6-1; D might be TRBD1 (6 bases). Trimming removed 2 bases at V and 7 bases at J, with 17 bases between. Germline V CDR1 and CDR2: MNHNS, SASEGT. This CDR3 region has 15 residues. This CDR3 reads CASSESRLQGVGYTF. In nucleotides, the CDR3 is TGTGCCAGCAGTGAAAGTAGGCTACAGGGTGTTGGCTACACCTTC.

This clonotype was observed at least ten times. This chain connects TRBV12-3 or TRBV12-4 to TRBJ2-2; 7 bases agree with TRBD2. With 6 bases clipped from V and 1 base from J, the junction kept 8 bases outside the gene matches. The length of the CDR3 is 16 residues. DNA for the CDR3: TGTGCCAGCAGCCCAAGGTCGGGGGGGAACACCGGGGAGCTGTTTTTT. As protein: CASSPRSGGNTGELFF.

The sample holds one count of this clonotype. The CDR3 nucleotides are TGTGCCAGCAGCACGACGTCCGGGGAGCTGTTTTTT. Translation: CASSTTSGELFF. The chain has TRBV3-1 and TRBJ2-2; unclear D gene. Trimming left V 5 bases short and J 6 bases short, with 7 bases between. The CDR3 has 12 amino acids. Germline loops: CDR1 LGHDT, CDR2 YNNKEL (reference sequence). The full variable domain, its missing parts supplied by reference TRBV3-1 and TRBJ2-2, is DTAVSQTPKYLVTQMGNDKSIKCEQNLGHDTMYWYKQDSKKFLKIMFSYNNKELIINETVPNRFSPKSPDKAHLNLHINSLELGDSAVYFCASSTTSGELFFGEGSRLTVL.

Ten or more counts support this clonotype. The chain employs TRBV7-2 and TRBJ2-3; possibly TRBD1 for D (6 bases). V dropped 3 bases and J dropped 0 bases, with 13 bases sitting between them. Germline-derived CDR1 and CDR2 are SGHTA and FQGNSA. CDR3 length equals 16 residues. In nucleotides, the CDR3 is TGTGCCAGCAGCTTGATAGGGGGAGAGAGCACAGATACGCAGTATTTT. Translated: CASSLIGGESTDTQYF.

Comments on this clonotype: A much larger clone is a single base away; this may be a read error. The gene calls are TRBV5-6 and TRBJ2-3, with D perhaps TRBD1 or TRBD2 (5 bases each). Germline CDR1 and CDR2: SGHDT and YYEEEE. This CDR3 has 15 residues. For the CDR3, the DNA is TGTGCCAGCAGAAAGGGACGGACTTTCACAGAAACGCAGTATTTT. Protein sequence: CASRKGRTFTETQYF.

This clonotype has a count of ten or more. This chain connects TRBV5-1 to TRBJ2-6; D may be TRBD2 (5 bases). The CDR3 consists of 15 residues. Germline-derived CDR1 and CDR2 are SGHRS and YFSETQ. The germline V and J ends were trimmed by 0 bases and 2 bases, with 6 bases remaining between them. CDR3 in amino acids: CASSLDGAGANVLTF. The CDR3 coding sequence is TGCGCCAGCAGCTTGGACGGGGCTGGGGCCAACGTCCTGACTTTC.

Ten or more counts support this clonotype. The chain recombines TRBV7-2 with TRBJ2-5; TRBD2 matches 9 bases. This CDR3 contains 15 residues. The germline gives CDR1 SGHTA, CDR2 FQGNSA. V gave up 1 base and J gave up 3 bases; unmatched junction bases: 3. The CDR3 loop is CASSLVASGEETQYF. The CDR3 DNA reads as TGTGCCAGCAGCTTAGTTGCTAGCGGGGAAGAGACCCAGTACTTC.

Notes on this clonotype: At one boundary the junction diverges from the germline segment, which might be a read error. The chain couples TRBV24-1 to TRBJ2-2; 9 bases match TRBD1. From germline, CDR1 is KGHDR and CDR2 SFDVKD. The CDR3 length is 21 residues. Here the CDR3 DNA reads TGTGCCGCCAGTGATTCAAAAGTCCGGGACAGGGTTGTTTTGAACACCGGGGAGCTGTTTTTT. It is translated as CAASDSKVRDRVVLNTGELFF.

This clonotype has more than one count but fewer than ten. This chain connects TRBV4-3 to TRBJ1-1; D is ambiguous. The CDR3 runs to 15 residues. V lost 0 bases and J 6 bases, leaving 14 bases between the germline ends. Germline V gene lookup returns CDR1 LGHNA and CDR2 YSLEER. As DNA, the CDR3 is TGCGCCAGCAGCCAAGACATCAAAAAGGGCTCTGAAGCTTTCTTT. Translation: CASSQDIKKGSEAFF.

This clonotype appeared many times. The genes are TRBV20-1 and TRBJ2-7; 9 nucleotides agree with TRBD2. The CDR3 consists of 16 residues. The junction had 10 bases not matched to a gene; V was cut back by 3 bases and J by 1 base. Germline lookup yields CDR1 DFQATT and CDR2 SNEGSKA (reference sequence). CDR3 protein: CSARGEASGRSYEQYF. The CDR3 DNA sequence: TGCAGTGCTAGGGGAGAGGCGAGCGGGAGGTCCTACGAGCAGTACTTC.

This clonotype was counted a few times. The V and J genes are TRBV5-4 and TRBJ2-5; 7 bases are shared with TRBD2. J was trimmed by 5 bases and V by 0 bases; bases with no gene match: 10. The germline CDR1 and CDR2 sequences are SGHNT and YYREEE (reference sequence). The CDR3 is made up of 16 amino acids. The CDR3 reads CASSLGGGAGDETQYF. The CDR3 DNA sequence: TGTGCCAGCAGCTTGGGGGGAGGGGCGGGAGATGAGACCCAGTACTTC. Filled out from reference TRBV5-4 and TRBJ2-5, the complete variable domain reads ETGVTQSPTHLIKTRGQQVTLRCSSQSGHNTVSWYQQALGQGPQFIFQYYREEENGRGNFPPRFSGLQFPNYSSELNVNALELDDSALYLCASSLGGGAGDETQYFGPGTRLLVL.

This clonotype came up many times. The chain has TRBV29-1 and TRBJ2-3; D not certain. The CDR3 covers 13 residues. CDR1 is SQVTM, CDR2 ANQGSEA, per germline. V was pared by 3 bases and J by 1 base, with 8 bases between. The CDR3 spells CSVDGAGTDTQYF. DNA for the CDR3: TGCAGCGTTGATGGTGCTGGCACAGATACGCAGTATTTT.

Many counts were recorded for this clonotype. The chain carries TRBV7-2 and TRBJ2-5, with TRBD1 identical over 10 bases. Trimming removed 1 base from V and 1 base from J; junction bases left unmatched: 6. Germline CDR1 and CDR2: SGHTA and FQGNSA. CDR3 length equals 17 residues. DNA for the CDR3: TGTGCCAGCAGCTTAGTTGGGACAGGGGCCTCCCAAGAGACCCAGTACTTC. Amino acids: CASSLVGTGASQETQYF.

This clonotype was seen a single time. This clone may be a read error of a much larger clone one base away. V and J are TRBV3-1 and TRBJ1-4; D ambiguous. CDR1 and CDR2 (germline): LGHDT, YNNKEL (reference sequence). The CDR3 loop spans 12 amino acids. The CDR3 bases are TGTGCCATCAGCCAAGATGGTGGAAAACTGTTTTTT. This translates into CAISQDGGKLFF.

A note on this clonotype: It may be a read error: a sequence one base away is much more abundant. This chain links TRBV3-1 with TRBJ1-1; TRBD1 matches 9 bases. The V and J ends lost 5 bases and 5 bases, in that order; junction bases with no gene match: 9. The CDR3 is 15 residues long. Germline loops: CDR1 LGHDT, CDR2 YNNKEL (reference sequence). The CDR3 spells CASSDNRGRGTEAFF. The CDR3 nucleotides are TGTGCCAGCAGCGATAACAGGGGGCGGGGTACTGAAGCTTTCTTT.

At least ten counts were recorded for this clonotype. The rearrangement links TRBV4-3 to TRBJ2-7; 8 nucleotides line up with TRBD1. This CDR3 is built from 16 residues. Germline-derived CDR1 and CDR2 are LGHNA and YSLEER. V trimming: 0 bases; J trimming: 6 bases; junction bases outside the gene matches: 10. CDR3 protein: CASSQDSQGAVVEQYF. The CDR3 DNA sequence: TGCGCCAGCAGCCAAGACAGTCAGGGGGCTGTAGTCGAGCAGTACTTC.

This clonotype has a handful of counts. The chain couples TRBV9 to TRBJ2-7; TRBD2 matches 16 bases. The CDR3 covers 16 residues. Germline CDR1 reads SGDLS; CDR2 reads YYNGEE. V was pared by 4 bases and J by 2 bases, with 3 bases of the junction left unmatched. CDR3 in amino acids: CASSLGLAGGPYEQYF. In DNA form, the CDR3 reads TGTGCCAGCAGCCTGGGACTAGCGGGAGGGCCCTACGAGCAGTACTTC.